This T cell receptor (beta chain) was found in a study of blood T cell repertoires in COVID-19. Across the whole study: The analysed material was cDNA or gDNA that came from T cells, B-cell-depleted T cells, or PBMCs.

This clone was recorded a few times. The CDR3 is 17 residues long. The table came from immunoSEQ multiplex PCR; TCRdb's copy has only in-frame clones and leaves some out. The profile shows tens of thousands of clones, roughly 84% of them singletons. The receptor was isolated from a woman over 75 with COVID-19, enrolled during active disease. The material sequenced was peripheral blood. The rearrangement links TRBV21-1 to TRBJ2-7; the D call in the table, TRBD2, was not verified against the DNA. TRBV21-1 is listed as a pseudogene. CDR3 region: CASSKAIAGGPAHEQYF. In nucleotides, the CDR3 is TGTGCCAGCAGCAAAGCGATTGCGGGGGGTCCCGCACACGAGCAGTACTTC.